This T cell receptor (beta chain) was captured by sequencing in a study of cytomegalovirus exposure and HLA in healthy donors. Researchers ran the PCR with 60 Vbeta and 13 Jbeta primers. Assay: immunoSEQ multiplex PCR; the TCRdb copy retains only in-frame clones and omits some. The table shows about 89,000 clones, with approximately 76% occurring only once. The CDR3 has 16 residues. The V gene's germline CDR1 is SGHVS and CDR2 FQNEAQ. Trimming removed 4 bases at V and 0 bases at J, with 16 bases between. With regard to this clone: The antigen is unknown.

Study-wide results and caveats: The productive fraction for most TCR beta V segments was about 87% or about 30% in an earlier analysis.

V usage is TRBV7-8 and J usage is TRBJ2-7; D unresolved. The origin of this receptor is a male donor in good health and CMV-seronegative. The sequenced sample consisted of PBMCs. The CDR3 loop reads CASSYLADTHSYEQYF. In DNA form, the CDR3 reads TGTGCCAGCAGCTACCTCGCCGACACACACTCCTACGAGCAGTACTTC. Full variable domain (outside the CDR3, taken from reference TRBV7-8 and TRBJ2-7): GAGVSQSPRYKVAKRGQDVALRCDPISGHVSLFWYQQALGQGPEFLTYFQNEAQLDKSGLPSDRFFAERPEGSVSTLKIQRTQQEDSAVYLCASSYLADTHSYEQYFGPGTRLTVT.